This T cell receptor (beta chain) appears in the sequencing data of a study of T cell responses to AZD1222 COVID-19 vaccine. Trimming left V 2 bases short and J 8 bases short, with 15 bases between. The CDR3 length is 14 residues. The germline CDR1 and CDR2 sequences are MGHRA and YSYEKL. In this sample, this clone turned up a few times. Antigen specificity is unknown. Points from the study as a whole: The donor group comprised mostly white British people and more females; the analysis possibly underestimated clonal diversity. Elevations in Spike-specific TCR breadth and depth followed administration of two AZD1222 doses. Only after the peak T cell response were repertoires sampled.

The table came from immunoSEQ multiplex PCR; TCRdb's copy has only in-frame clones and leaves some out. The top ten clones hold approximately 4.6% of a sample with under 140,000 clones, roughly four fifths of them seen once. The sample consisted of peripheral blood, taken on day 0 of AZD1222 vaccination. The gene calls are TRBV4-1 and TRBJ1-2; D may be TRBD1 (5 bases). This receptor was identified in an adult in good health. The CDR3 protein is CASSQIGGTWGYTF. CDR3 DNA: TGCGCCAGCAGCCAAATCGGGGGGACGTGGGGCTACACCTTC.